This T cell receptor beta chain stems from a study of control samples from healthy donors and cancer patients. Here immunoSEQ multiplex PCR was the method, and the copy in TCRdb shows in-frame clones only, minus some. This table holds under 7,500 clones, under 90% found once. The CDR3 sequence is 14 residues long. V shed 3 bases, J shed 6 bases, and the junction held 3 bases outside the gene matches. Germline CDR1 is LNHDA and CDR2 is SQIVND (reference sequence). V gene TRBV19 combines with J gene TRBJ2-1, with 9 bases aligning to TRBD1. Sequencing used PBMCs. The TCR sequence derives from a man between 65 and 80 years old with lung cancer. The CDR3 DNA is TGTGCCAGTAGTATGGGACAGGGTAGCAATGAGCAGTTCTTC. Protein: CASSMGQGSNEQFF.